This TCR beta chain was recovered during a study of blood T cell repertoires in COVID-19. Overall study: Sample material is recorded as cDNA or gDNA derived from T cells, B-cell-depleted T cells, or PBMCs.

This clone was picked up a small number of times. TCRdb's copy holds only in-frame clones and misses some; the assay was immunoSEQ multiplex PCR. This table holds some 300,000 clones, 88% found once. V shed 0 bases and J 6 bases; nucleotides not matched to a gene: 10. The CDR3 runs to 16 residues. CDR1 and CDR2 from the germline V gene are SGHNT and YYREEE (reference sequence). The sequenced sample consisted of peripheral blood. The source is a woman aged 25 to 39 who had recovered from COVID-19. The chain couples TRBV5-4 to TRBJ1-2; 8 bases are a match to TRBD1. The CDR3 region is CASSLALAQGGHGYTF. Here the CDR3 DNA reads TGTGCCAGCAGCTTGGCGCTAGCACAGGGGGGACATGGCTACACCTTC.